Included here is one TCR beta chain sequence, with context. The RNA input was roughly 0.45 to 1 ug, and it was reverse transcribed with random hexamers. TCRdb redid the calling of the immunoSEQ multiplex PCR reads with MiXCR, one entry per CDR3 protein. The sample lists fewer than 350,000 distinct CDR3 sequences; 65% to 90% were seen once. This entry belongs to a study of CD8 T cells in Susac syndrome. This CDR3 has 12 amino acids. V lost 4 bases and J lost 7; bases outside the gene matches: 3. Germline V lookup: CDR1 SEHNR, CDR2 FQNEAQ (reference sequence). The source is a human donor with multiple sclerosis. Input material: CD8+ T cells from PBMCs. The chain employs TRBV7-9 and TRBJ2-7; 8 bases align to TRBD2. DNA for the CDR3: TGTGCCAGCAGCTCGGGCGGGAGGGAGCAGTACTTC. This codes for CASSSGGREQYF.